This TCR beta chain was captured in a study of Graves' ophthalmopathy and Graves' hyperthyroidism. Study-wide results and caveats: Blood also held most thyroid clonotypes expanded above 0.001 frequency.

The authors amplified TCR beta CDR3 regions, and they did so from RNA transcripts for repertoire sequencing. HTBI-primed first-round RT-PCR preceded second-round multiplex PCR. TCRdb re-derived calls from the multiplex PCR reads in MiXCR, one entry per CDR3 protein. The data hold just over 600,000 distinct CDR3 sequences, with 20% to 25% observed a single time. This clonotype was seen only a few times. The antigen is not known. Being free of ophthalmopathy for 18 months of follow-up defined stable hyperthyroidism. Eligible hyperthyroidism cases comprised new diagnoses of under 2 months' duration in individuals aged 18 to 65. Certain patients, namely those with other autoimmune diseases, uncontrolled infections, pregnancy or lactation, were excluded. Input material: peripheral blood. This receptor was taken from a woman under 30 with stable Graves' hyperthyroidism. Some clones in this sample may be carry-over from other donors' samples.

The CDR3 is CASSLIGQGGTGELFF. In nucleotides, the CDR3 is TGTGCCAGCAGCTTAATAGGCCAGGGGGGCACCGGGGAGCTGTTTTTT. V is TRBV7-3 and J is TRBJ2-2; D possibly corresponds to TRBD1 (7 bases). CDR1 and CDR2 (germline): SGHTA, FQGTGA. The V and J ends lost 1 base and 4 bases respectively, with 13 bases between them. The CDR3 extends over 16 amino acids. Variable domain in full (rest from reference TRBV7-3 and TRBJ2-2): GAGVSQTPSNKVTEKGKYVELRCDPISGHTALYWYRQSLGQGPEFLIYFQGTGAADDSGLPNDRFFAVRPEGSVSTLKIQRTERGDSAVYLCASSLIGQGGTGELFFGEGSRLTVL.